Sequencing of this T cell receptor (beta chain) was carried out in a study of shared clonotypes between healthy human individuals. Across the whole study: Per donor, three plates held CD4 naive cells, three held CD4 memory, two held CD8 naive and one held CD8 memory.

The table lists this clone with a few counts. The antigen remains unidentified. This sample includes further DNA sequences coding for the same CDR3. The repertoire was sequenced with immunoSEQ multiplex PCR; TCRdb's copy has only in-frame clones and lacks some. In the table there are 950,000 to 1,100,000 clones, about 84% of which are singletons. Study-wide points: Sharing across a few donors was seen in 4% to 5% of naive CD4 clonotypes. Among non-shared clonotypes, generation probabilities were lower than among those shared by all four donors.

Healthy HIV-negative adults with no recent acute infections or vaccinations were recruited as donors. CDR1 MNHNS and CDR2 SASEGT come from the germline V gene. V lost 8 bases to trimming and J lost 4 bases; unmatched junction nucleotides: 5. The CDR3 is made up of 12 amino acids. The sample consisted of memory CD4+ T cells from PBMCs. The subset here: CD45RA-negative fraction. The V call is TRBV6-1, the J call TRBJ2-7; 7 bases line up with TRBD1. The receptor was isolated from a young man in good health. Some clones in this sample may be carry-over from other donors' samples. CDR3 nucleotide sequence: TGTGCCAGCGTCGGGGACAGTTACGAGCAGTACTTC. Its protein is CASVGDSYEQYF.